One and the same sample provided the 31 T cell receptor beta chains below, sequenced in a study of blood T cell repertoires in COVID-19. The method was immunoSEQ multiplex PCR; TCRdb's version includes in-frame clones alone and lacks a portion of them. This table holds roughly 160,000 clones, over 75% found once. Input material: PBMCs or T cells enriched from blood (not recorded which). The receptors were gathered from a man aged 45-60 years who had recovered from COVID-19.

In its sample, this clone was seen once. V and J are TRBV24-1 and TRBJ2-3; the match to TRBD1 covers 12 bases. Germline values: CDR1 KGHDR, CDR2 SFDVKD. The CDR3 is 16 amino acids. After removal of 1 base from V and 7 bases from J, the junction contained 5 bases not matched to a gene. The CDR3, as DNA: TGTGCCACCAGTGATTTAGGGACAGGGGGCATAAATACGCAGTATTTT. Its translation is CATSDLGTGGINTQYF.

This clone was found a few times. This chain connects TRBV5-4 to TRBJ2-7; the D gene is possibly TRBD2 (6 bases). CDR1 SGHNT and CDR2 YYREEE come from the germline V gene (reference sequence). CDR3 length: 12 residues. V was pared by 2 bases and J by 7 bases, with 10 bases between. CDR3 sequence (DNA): TGTGCCAGCAGCTTCCCGGGGGAGGAGCAGTACTTC. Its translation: CASSFPGEEQYF.

The CDR3 loop reads CASSLTNLATGELFF. The CDR3 DNA reads TGTGCCAGTAGCCTGACTAATCTGGCCACCGGGGAGCTGTTTTTT. The chain links TRBV19 to TRBJ2-2, with D possibly TRBD2 on 5 matching bases. The CDR3 has 15 amino acids. CDR1 is LNHDA and CDR2 is SQIVND in the germline V gene (reference sequence). V dropped 6 bases and J dropped 4 bases, with 15 bases sitting between them.

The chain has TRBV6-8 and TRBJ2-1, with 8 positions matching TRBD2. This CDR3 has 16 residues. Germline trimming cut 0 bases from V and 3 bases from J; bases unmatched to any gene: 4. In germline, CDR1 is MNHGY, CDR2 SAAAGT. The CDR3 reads CASSYSPAGVYNEQFF. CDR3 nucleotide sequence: TGTGCCAGCAGTTACTCCCCAGCGGGGGTCTACAATGAGCAGTTCTTC.

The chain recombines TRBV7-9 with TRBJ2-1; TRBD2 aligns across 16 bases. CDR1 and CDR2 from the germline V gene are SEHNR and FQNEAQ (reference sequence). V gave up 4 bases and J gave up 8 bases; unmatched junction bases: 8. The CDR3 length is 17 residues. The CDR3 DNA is TGTGCCAGCAGCTCGGGACTAGCGGGAGGGGGATTCGATGAGCAGTTCTTC. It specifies CASSSGLAGGGFDEQFF.

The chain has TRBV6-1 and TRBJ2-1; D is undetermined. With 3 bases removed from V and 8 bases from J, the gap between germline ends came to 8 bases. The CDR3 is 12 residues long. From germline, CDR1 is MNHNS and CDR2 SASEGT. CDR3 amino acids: CASSEIEYEQFF. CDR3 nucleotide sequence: TGTGCCAGCAGTGAGATAGAATATGAGCAGTTCTTC.

Here the CDR3 DNA reads TGTGCCAGCAGGCGCGAAGCAGGGGGAGGCTACACCTTC. Residues: CASRREAGGGYTF. This chain joins TRBV6-4 and TRBJ1-2, with 7 bases fitting TRBD1. The CDR3 length is 13 residues. Germline trimming cut 6 bases from V and 8 bases from J; bases unmatched to any gene: 9. Germline values: CDR1 MRHNA, CDR2 SNTAGT.

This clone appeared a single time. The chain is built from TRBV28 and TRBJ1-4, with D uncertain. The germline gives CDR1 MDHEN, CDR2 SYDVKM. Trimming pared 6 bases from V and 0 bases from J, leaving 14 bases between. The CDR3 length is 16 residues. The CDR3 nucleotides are TGTGCCAGCAGCAGGACTCACCTCGCAACTAATGAAAAACTGTTTTTT. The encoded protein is CASSRTHLATNEKLFF. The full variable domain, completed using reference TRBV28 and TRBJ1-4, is DVKVTQSSRYLVKRTGEKVFLECVQDMDHENMFWYRQDPGLGLRLIYFSYDVKMKEKGDIPEGYSVSREKKERFSLILESASTNQTSMYLCASSRTHLATNEKLFFGSGTQLSVL.

As DNA, the CDR3 is TGTGCCAGCAGCCTCGGGACACTTAATGAAAAACTGTTTTTT. It specifies CASSLGTLNEKLFF. The chain joins TRBV28 to TRBJ1-4; tentatively, D is TRBD1 (6 bases). Looked up from germline, CDR1 is MDHEN and CDR2 is SYDVKM. V lost 6 bases and J 4 bases, leaving 12 bases between the germline ends. The CDR3 sequence is 14 residues long. The variable domain in full, with the rest retrieved from reference TRBV28 and TRBJ1-4, is DVKVTQSSRYLVKRTGEKVFLECVQDMDHENMFWYRQDPGLGLRLIYFSYDVKMKEKGDIPEGYSVSREKKERFSLILESASTNQTSMYLCASSLGTLNEKLFFGSGTQLSVL.

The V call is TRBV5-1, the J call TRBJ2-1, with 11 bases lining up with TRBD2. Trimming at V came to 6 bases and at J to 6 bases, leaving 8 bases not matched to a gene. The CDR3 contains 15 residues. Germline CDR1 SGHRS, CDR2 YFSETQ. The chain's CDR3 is CASTELAGASNEQFF. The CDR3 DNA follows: TGCGCCAGCACCGAACTAGCGGGAGCCTCCAATGAGCAGTTCTTC. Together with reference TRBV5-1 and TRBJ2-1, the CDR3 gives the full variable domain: KAGVTQTPRYLIKTRGQQVTLSCSPISGHRSVSWYQQTPGQGLQFLFEYFSETQRNKGNFPGRFSGRQFSNSRSEMNVSTLELGDSALYLCASTELAGASNEQFFGPGTRLTVL.

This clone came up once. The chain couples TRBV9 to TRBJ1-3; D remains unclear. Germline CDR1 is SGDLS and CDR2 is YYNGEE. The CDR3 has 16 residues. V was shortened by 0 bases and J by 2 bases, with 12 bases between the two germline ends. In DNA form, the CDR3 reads TGTGCCAGCAGCGTAGCCCAGGCAGCAGCTGGAAACACCATATATTTT. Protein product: CASSVAQAAAGNTIYF.

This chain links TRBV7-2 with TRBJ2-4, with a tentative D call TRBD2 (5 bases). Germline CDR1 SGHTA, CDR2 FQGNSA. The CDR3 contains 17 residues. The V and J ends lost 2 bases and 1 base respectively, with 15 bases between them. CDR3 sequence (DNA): TGTGCCAGCAGCTTACGGGGAGCAGGAACCGCCAAAAACATTCAGTACTTC. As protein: CASSLRGAGTAKNIQYF.

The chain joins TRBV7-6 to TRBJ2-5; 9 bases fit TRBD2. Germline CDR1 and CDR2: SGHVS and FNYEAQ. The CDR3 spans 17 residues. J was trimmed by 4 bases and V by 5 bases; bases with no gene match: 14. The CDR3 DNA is TGTGCCAGCAGCCCTATCAAACAAGCGGGAGGTGTAGAGACCCAGTACTTC. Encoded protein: CASSPIKQAGGVETQYF.

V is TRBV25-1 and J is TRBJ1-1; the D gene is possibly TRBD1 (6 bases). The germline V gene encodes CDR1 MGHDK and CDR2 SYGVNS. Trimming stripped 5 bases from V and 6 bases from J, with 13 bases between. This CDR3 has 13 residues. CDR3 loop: CASSPTGQSEAFF. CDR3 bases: TGTGCCAGCAGTCCAACCGGACAGTCTGAAGCTTTCTTT.

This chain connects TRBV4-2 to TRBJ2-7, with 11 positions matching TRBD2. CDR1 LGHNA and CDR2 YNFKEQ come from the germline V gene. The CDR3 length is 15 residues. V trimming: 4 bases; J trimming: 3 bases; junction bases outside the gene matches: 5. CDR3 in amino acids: CASSLRTSGGYEQYF. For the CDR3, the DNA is TGTGCCAGCAGCCTACGTACTAGCGGGGGCTACGAGCAGTACTTC.

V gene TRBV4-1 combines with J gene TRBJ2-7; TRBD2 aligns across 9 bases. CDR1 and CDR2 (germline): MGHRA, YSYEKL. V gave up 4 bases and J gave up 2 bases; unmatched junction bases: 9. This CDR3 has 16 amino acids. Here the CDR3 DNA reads TGCGCCAGCAGCCCCATACCTAGCGGGATACCCTACGAGCAGTACTTC. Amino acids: CASSPIPSGIPYEQYF.

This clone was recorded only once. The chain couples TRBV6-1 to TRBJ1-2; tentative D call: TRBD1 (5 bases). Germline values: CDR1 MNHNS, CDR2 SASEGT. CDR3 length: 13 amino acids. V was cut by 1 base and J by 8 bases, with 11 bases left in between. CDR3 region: CASSEEGHYGYTF. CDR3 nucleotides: TGTGCCAGCAGTGAAGAAGGACATTACGGCTACACCTTC.

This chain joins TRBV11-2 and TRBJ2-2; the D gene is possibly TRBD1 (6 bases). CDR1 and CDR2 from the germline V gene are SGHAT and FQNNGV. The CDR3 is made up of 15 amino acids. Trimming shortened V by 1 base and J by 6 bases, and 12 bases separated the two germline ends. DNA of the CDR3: TGTGCCAGCAGCTTAGTAACAGGGCCCGCCGGGGAGCTGTTTTTT. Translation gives CASSLVTGPAGELFF. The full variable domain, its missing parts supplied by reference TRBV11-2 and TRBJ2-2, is EAGVAQSPRYKIIEKRQSVAFWCNPISGHATLYWYQQILGQGPKLLIQFQNNGVVDDSQLPKDRFSAERLKGVDSTLKIQPAKLEDSAVYLCASSLVTGPAGELFFGEGSRLTVL.

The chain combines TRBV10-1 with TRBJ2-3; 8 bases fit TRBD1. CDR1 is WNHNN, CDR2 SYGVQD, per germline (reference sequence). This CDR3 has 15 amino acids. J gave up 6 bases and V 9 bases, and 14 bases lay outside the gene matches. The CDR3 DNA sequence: TGCGCCAGTCAACCTACAGGGGGAGGCTTGGATACGCAGTATTTT. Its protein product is CASQPTGGGLDTQYF.

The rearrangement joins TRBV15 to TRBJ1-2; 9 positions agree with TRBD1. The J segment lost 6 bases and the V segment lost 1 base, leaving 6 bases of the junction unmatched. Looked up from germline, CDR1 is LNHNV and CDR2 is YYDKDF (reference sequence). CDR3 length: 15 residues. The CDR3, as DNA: TGTGCCACCAGCAGAGGGGACAGGGATAAAGATGGCTACACCTTC. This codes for CATSRGDRDKDGYTF. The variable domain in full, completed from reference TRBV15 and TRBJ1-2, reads DAMVIQNPRYQVTQFGKPVTLSCSQTLNHNVMYWYQQKSSQAPKLLFHYYDKDFNNEADTPDNFQSRRPNTSFCFLDIRSPGLGDTAMYLCATSRGDRDKDGYTFGSGTRLTVV.

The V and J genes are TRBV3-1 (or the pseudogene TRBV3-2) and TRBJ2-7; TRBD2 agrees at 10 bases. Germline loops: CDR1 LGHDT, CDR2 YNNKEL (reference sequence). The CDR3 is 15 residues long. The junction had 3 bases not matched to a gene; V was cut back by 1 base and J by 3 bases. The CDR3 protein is CASSQASGGFYEQYF. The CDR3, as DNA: TGTGCCAGCAGCCAAGCTAGCGGGGGATTCTACGAGCAGTACTTC.

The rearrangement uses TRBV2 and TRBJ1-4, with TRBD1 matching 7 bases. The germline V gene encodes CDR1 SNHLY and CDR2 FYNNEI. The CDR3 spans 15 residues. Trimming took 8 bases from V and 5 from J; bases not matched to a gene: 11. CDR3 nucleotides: TGTGCCAGCGACAGGGCCGGTATAGAGAATGAAAAACTGTTTTTT. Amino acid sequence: CASDRAGIENEKLFF.

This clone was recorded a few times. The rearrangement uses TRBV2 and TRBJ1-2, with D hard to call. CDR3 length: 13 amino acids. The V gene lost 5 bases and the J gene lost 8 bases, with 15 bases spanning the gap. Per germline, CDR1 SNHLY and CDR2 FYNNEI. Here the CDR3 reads CASSRSGEGGYTF. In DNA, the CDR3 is TGTGCCAGCAGTAGAAGCGGGGAAGGGGGCTACACCTTC.

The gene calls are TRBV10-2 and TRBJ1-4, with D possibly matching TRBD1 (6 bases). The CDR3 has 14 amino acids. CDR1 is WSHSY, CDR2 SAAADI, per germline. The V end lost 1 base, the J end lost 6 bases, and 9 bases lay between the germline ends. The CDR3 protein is CASSEWSGDEKLFF. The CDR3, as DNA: TGCGCCAGCAGTGAGTGGTCAGGGGATGAAAAACTGTTTTTT.

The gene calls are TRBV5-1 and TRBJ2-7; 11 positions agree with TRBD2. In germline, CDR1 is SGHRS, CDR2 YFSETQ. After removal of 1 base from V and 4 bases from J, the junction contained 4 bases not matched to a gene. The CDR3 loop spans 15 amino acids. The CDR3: CASSLTLAGDYEQYF. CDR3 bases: TGCGCCAGCAGCTTGACACTAGCGGGGGATTACGAGCAGTACTTC. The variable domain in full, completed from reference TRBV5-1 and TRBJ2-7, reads KAGVTQTPRYLIKTRGQQVTLSCSPISGHRSVSWYQQTPGQGLQFLFEYFSETQRNKGNFPGRFSGRQFSNSRSEMNVSTLELGDSALYLCASSLTLAGDYEQYFGPGTRLTVT.

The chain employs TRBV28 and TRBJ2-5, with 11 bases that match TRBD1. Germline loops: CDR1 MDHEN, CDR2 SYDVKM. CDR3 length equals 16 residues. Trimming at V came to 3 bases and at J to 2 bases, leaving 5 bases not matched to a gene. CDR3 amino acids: CASSFPGTGGQETQYF. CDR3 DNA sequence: TGTGCCAGCAGTTTTCCCGGGACAGGGGGGCAAGAGACCCAGTACTTC.

The CDR3 coding sequence is TGTGCCAGCAGTCATAGCGGGGGCCACGCCTACGAGCAGTACTTC. It yields the protein CASSHSGGHAYEQYF. This chain connects TRBV27 to TRBJ2-7; 9 nucleotides align to TRBD2. This CDR3 spans 15 amino acids. Per germline, CDR1 MNHEY and CDR2 SMNVEV (reference sequence). Trimming took 5 bases from V and 2 from J; bases not matched to a gene: 7.

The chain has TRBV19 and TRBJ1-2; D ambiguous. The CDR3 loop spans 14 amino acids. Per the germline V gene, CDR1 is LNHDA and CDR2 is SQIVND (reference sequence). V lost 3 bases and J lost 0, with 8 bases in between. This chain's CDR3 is CASSIQATNYGYTF. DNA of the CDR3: TGTGCCAGTAGTATCCAGGCCACTAACTATGGCTACACCTTC. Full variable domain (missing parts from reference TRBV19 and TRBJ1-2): DGGITQSPKYLFRKEGQNVTLSCEQNLNHDAMYWYRQDPGQGLRLIYYSQIVNDFQKGDIAEGYSVSREKKESFPLTVTSAQKNPTAFYLCASSIQATNYGYTFGSGTRLTVV.

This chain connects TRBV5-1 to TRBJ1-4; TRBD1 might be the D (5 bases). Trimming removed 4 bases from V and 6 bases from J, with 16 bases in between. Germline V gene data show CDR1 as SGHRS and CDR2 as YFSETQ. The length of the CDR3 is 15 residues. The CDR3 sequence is CASSPGGPRDEKLFF. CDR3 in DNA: TGCGCCAGCAGCCCGGGGGGTCCTCGGGATGAAAAACTGTTTTTT.

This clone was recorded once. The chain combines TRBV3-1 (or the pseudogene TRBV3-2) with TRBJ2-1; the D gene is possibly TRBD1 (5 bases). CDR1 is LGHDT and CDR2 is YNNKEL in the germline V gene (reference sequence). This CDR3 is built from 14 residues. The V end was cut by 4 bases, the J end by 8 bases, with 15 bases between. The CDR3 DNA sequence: TGTGCCAGCAGCCTCAATCAGGGTCCCGATGAGCAGTTCTTC. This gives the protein CASSLNQGPDEQFF.

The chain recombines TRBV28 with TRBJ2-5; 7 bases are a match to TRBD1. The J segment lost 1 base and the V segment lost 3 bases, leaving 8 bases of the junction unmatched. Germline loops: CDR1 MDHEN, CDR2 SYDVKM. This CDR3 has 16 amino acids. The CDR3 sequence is CASSFLQGYFQETQYF. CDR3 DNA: TGTGCCAGCAGTTTCCTACAGGGGTACTTCCAAGAGACCCAGTACTTC.